A selection of T cell receptor beta chains follows, all from one sample in a study of cytomegalovirus exposure and HLA in healthy donors. Profiling relied on immunoSEQ multiplex PCR, and the TCRdb table lists in-frame clones only, not all of them. The sample holds some 130,000 clones, 80% seen once. Sequencing was carried out using PBMCs. The receptors here all came from a man in his thirties or forties in good health. Each CDR3 is given with its conserved first and last residue. Each record gives: clone size, J gene, V gene, CDR3 protein. Size values are once, few and many counts, or a class for expanded clones, and some rows have none.

-	TRBJ1-5	TRBV6-5	CASSVRGTNQPQHF
-	TRBJ1-1	TRBV27	CASQTWGGTEAFF
-	TRBJ2-2	TRBV4-1	CASRPSAGPAGELFF
once	TRBJ2-3	TRBV11-3	CASSSRDTQYF
few	TRBJ2-7	TRBV2	CASTPSRAWGEQYF
-	TRBJ1-4	TRBV9	CASSVGGSTNEKLFF
few	TRBJ2-5	TRBV4-1	CASSQESGGERRSRQTQYF
-	TRBJ2-1	TRBV5-1	CASSLVVTSHEQFF
-	TRBJ2-7	TRBV4-1	CASSSPGQGTYEQYF
-	TRBJ2-7	TRBV5-1	CASSRSGLADPYEQYF
few	TRBJ2-7	TRBV28	CASSVDSGGQREQYF
-	TRBJ2-5	TRBV9	CASSPLDYPTNQYF
-	TRBJ2-7	TRBV10-2	CASGTSPPHEQYF
-	TRBJ1-1	TRBV20-1	CSGLRDTEAFF
-	TRBJ2-1	TRBV5-1	CASSLGGPGYNEQFF
-	TRBJ2-3	TRBV7-3	CASSPTGSSTDTQYF
-	TRBJ2-3	TRBV29-1	CSVYGQGTDTQYF
-	TRBJ2-7	TRBV9	CASSLSSGGYEQYF
-	TRBJ1-6	TRBV19	CASSQGSYNSPLHF
-	TRBJ1-2	TRBV2	CASSDGADYGYTF
few	TRBJ2-7	TRBV25-1	CASSGGHPGAYEQYF
-	TRBJ2-3	TRBV5-6	CASSLSGSGADTQYF
-	TRBJ2-3	TRBV9	CASSVDWRGSTDTQYF
-	TRBJ2-4	TRBV7-9	CASSLVLGGAKNIQYF
once	TRBJ2-1	TRBV6-1	CASSVNGDSPGDGQFF
-	TRBJ2-5	TRBV5-4	CASSTGGTQYF
few	TRBJ2-7	TRBV25-1	CASSDRGPSGTYEQYF
-	TRBJ2-1	TRBV4-2	CASSQDYAGGSNNEQFF
few	TRBJ2-7	TRBV25-1	CATTHGGGGYEQYF
-	TRBJ2-5	TRBV19	CASSMAAFTPETQYF
few	TRBJ2-7	TRBV10-3	CAISPGALYEQYF
-	TRBJ1-1	TRBV28	CASSLLGTENTEAFF
once	TRBJ1-2	TRBV7-9	CSSSLSNNYGYTF
-	TRBJ1-2	TRBV29-1	CSGWTRGYGYTF
-	TRBJ2-2	TRBV28	CASTTSRTGELFF
few	TRBJ2-3	TRBV6-1	CASSEAREFGTDTQYF
-	TRBJ2-5	TRBV7-2	CASSFGRGETQYF
-	TRBJ2-3	TRBV7-9	CSSSSWSSGGFTDTQYF
-	TRBJ2-5	TRBV7-7	CASSHSEGGETQYF
once	-	TRBV6-5	CASSLGSSYEQYF
-	TRBJ2-7	TRBV19	CASSERGTSGRSAYEQYF
once	TRBJ1-2	TRBV14	CASSQGRGHGRRVYGYTF